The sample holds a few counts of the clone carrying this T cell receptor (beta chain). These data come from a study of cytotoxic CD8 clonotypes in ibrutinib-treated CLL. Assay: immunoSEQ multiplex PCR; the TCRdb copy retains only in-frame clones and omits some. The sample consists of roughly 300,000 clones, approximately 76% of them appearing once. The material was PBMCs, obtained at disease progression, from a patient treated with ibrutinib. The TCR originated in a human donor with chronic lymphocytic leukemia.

CDR3 in DNA: TGTGCCAGTAGTCCCCGACAGGGAAGATACGAGCAGTACTTC. Translated: CASSPRQGRYEQYF. The chain has TRBV19 and TRBJ2-7, with 7 bases that match TRBD1. The V gene's germline CDR1 is LNHDA and CDR2 SQIVND (reference sequence). V dropped 5 bases and J dropped 4; count of bases not matched to a gene: 8. This CDR3 is 14 amino acids long.